This TCR beta chain was sequenced during a study of blood T cell repertoires in COVID-19. V lost 4 bases and J lost 1, with 13 bases in between. Germline loops: CDR1 LGHNA, CDR2 YNFKEQ. This CDR3 region has 15 residues. Using immunoSEQ multiplex PCR, the repertoire was profiled, and TCRdb retains in-frame clones only, with some absent. Of 300,000 to 400,000 clones in the sample, 88% are singletons; the top ten hold around 0.97%. The specimen sequenced was PBMCs or T cells enriched from blood (not recorded which). The clonotype comes from a woman aged 25 to 45 with acute COVID-19. This chain uses TRBV4-2 with TRBJ1-1; D might be TRBD1 (5 bases). CDR3 protein: CASSLGRGSNTEAFF. The DNA of the CDR3 is TGTGCCAGCAGCCTGGGACGGGGGTCGAACACTGAAGCTTTCTTT.